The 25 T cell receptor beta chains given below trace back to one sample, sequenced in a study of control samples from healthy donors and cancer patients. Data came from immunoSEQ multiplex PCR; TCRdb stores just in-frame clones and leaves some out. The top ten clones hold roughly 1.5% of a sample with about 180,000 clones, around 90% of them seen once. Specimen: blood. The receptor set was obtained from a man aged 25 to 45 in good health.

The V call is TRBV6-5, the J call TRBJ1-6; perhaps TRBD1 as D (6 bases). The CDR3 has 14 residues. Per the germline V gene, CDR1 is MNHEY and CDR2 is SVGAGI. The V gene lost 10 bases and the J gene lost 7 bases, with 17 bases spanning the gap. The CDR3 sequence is CATLGTGKNSPLHF. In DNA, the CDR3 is TGTGCCACCCTGGGAACAGGGAAGAATTCACCCCTCCACTTT.

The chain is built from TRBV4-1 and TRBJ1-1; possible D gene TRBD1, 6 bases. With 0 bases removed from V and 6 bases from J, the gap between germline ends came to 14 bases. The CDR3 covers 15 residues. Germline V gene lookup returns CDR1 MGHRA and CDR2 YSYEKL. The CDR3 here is CASSQDLGASAEAFF. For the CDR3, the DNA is TGCGCCAGCAGCCAAGATCTGGGGGCGAGTGCTGAAGCTTTCTTT.

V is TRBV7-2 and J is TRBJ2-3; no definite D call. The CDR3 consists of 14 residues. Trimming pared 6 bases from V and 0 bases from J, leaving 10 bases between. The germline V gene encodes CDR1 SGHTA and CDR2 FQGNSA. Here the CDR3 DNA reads TGTGCCAGCAGATTTAAGCTAAGCACAGATACGCAGTATTTT. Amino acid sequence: CASRFKLSTDTQYF. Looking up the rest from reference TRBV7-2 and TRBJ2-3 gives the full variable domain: GAGVSQSPSNKVTEKGKDVELRCDPISGHTALYWYRQSLGQGLEFLIYFQGNSAPDKSGLPSDRFSAERTGGSVSTLTIQRTQQEDSAVYLCASRFKLSTDTQYFGPGTRLTVL.

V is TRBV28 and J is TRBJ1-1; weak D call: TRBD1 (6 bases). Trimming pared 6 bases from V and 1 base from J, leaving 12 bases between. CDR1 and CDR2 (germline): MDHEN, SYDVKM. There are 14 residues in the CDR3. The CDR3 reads CASRINRANTEAFF. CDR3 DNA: TGTGCCAGCAGGATTAACAGGGCGAACACTGAAGCTTTCTTT.

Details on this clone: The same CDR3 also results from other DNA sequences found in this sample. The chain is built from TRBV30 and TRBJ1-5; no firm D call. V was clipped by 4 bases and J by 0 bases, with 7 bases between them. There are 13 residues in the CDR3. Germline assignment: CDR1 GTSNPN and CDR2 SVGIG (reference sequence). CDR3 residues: CAWTGNSNQPQHF. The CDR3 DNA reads TGTGCCTGGACCGGGAATAGCAATCAGCCCCAGCATTTT.

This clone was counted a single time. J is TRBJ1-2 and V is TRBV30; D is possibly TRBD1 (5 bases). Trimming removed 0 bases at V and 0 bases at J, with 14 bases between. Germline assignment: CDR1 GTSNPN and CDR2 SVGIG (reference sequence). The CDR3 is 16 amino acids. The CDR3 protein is CAWSVSPGLTNYGYTF. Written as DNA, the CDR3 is TGTGCCTGGAGTGTATCCCCAGGGCTGACTAACTATGGCTACACCTTC.

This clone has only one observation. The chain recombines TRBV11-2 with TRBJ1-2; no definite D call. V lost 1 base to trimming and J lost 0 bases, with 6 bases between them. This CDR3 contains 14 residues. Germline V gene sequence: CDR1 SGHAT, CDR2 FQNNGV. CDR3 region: CASSLVQANYGYTF. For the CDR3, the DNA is TGTGCCAGCAGCTTAGTTCAGGCTAACTATGGCTACACCTTC.

In DNA form, the CDR3 reads TGTGCCAGCAGCCAAAAAACCCGGTTCGTCGAGCAGTACTTC. This sequence encodes CASSQKTRFVEQYF. This rearrangement joins TRBV3-1 (or the pseudogene TRBV3-2) to TRBJ2-7; D is undetermined. The CDR3 spans 14 residues. Germline V gene lookup returns CDR1 LGHDT and CDR2 YNNKEL (reference sequence). V gave up 2 bases and J gave up 6 bases, with 14 bases separating them.

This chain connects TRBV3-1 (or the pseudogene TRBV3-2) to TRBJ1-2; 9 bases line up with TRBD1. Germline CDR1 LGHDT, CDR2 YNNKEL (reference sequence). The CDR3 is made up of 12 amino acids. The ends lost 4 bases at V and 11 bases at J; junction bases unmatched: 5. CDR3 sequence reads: CASSPGTGSYTF. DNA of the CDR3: TGTGCCAGCAGCCCCGGGACAGGGAGTTACACCTTC.

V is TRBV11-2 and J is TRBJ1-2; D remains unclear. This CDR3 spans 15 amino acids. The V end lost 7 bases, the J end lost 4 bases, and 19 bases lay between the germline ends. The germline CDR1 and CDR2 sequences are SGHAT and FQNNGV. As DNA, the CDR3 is TGTGCCAGCACCAATCCCGGAGGGTCAGGCTATGGCTACACCTTC. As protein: CASTNPGGSGYGYTF. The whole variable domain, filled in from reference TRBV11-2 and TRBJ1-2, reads EAGVAQSPRYKIIEKRQSVAFWCNPISGHATLYWYQQILGQGPKLLIQFQNNGVVDDSQLPKDRFSAERLKGVDSTLKIQPAKLEDSAVYLCASTNPGGSGYGYTFGSGTRLTVV.

The CDR3 is CASSLGQGLHTDTQYF. In DNA form, the CDR3 reads TGCGCCAGCAGCTTGGGACAGGGACTCCACACAGATACGCAGTATTTT. The genes are TRBV5-1 and TRBJ2-3; possible D gene TRBD1, 7 bases. The ends were cut back, 0 bases at V and 2 bases at J, with 13 bases in the middle. The CDR3 length is 16 residues. Germline lookup yields CDR1 SGHRS and CDR2 YFSETQ.

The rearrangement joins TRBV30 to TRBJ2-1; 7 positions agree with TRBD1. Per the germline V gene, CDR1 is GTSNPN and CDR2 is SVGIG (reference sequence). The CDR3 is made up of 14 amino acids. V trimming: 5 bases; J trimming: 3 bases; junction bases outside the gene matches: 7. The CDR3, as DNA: TGTGCCTGGCTGGGGACAGCCGACTACAATGAGCAGTTCTTC. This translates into CAWLGTADYNEQFF.

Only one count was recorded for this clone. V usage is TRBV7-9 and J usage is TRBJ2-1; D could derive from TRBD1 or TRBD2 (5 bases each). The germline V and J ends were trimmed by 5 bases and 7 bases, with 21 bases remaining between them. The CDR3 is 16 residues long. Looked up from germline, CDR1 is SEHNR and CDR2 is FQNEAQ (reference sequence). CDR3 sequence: CASSTTGTPVVNEQFF. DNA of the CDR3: TGTGCCAGCAGCACGACCGGGACCCCTGTGGTAAATGAGCAGTTCTTC.

CDR3 sequence: CAGTRSVGDEQFF. The CDR3 DNA reads as TGTGCCGGAACGAGATCGGTGGGGGATGAGCAGTTCTTC. This chain uses TRBV6-5 with TRBJ2-1; D tentatively fits TRBD1 or TRBD2 (5 bases each). The CDR3 spans 13 residues. The V gene's germline CDR1 is MNHEY and CDR2 SVGAGI. The ends were cut back, 11 bases at V and 8 bases at J, with 19 bases in the middle.

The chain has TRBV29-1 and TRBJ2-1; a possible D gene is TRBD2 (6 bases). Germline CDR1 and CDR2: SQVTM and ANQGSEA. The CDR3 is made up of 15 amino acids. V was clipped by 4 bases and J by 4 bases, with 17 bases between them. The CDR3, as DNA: TGCAGCGTTGCCTCCGGGAGCGGCGGGTACAATGAGCAGTTCTTC. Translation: CSVASGSGGYNEQFF.

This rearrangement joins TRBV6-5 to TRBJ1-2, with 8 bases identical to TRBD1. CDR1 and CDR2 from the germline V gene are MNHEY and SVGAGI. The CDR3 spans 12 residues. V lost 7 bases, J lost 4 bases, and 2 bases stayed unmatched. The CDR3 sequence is CASKDRVYGYTF. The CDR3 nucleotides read TGTGCCAGCAAGGACAGGGTCTATGGCTACACCTTC.

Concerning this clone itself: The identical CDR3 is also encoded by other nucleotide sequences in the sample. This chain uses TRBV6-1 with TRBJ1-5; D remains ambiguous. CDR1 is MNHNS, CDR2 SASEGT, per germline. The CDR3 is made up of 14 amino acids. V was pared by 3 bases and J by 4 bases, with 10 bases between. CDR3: CASSERVGNQPQHF. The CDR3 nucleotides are TGTGCCAGCAGTGAGCGGGTGGGGAATCAGCCCCAGCATTTT.

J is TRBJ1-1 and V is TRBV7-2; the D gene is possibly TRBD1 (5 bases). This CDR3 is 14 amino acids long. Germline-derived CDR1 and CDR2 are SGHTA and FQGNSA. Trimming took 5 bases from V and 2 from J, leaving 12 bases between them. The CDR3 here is CASSQVDTNTEAFF. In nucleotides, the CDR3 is TGTGCCAGCAGCCAAGTGGACACAAACACTGAAGCTTTCTTT.

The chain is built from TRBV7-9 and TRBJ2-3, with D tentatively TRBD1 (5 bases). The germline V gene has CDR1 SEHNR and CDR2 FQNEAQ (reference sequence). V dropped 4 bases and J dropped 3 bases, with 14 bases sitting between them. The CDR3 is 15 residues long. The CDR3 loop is CASSSLSTVTDTQYF. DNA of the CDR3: TGTGCCAGCAGCTCGCTGTCGACAGTGACAGATACGCAGTATTTT.

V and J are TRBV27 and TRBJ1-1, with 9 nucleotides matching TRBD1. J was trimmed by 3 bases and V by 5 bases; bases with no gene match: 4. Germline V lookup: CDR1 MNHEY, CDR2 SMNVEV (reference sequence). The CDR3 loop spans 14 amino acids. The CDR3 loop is CASSPWTGDTEAFF. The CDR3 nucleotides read TGTGCCAGCAGTCCGTGGACAGGGGACACTGAAGCTTTCTTT.

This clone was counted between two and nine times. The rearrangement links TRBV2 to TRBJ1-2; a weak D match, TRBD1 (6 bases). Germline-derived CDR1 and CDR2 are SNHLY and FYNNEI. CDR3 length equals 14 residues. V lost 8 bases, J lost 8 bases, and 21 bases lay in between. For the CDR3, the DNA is TGTGCCAGCCACAAAAGCGAGACAGGAGTAGGCTACACCTTC. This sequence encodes CASHKSETGVGYTF.

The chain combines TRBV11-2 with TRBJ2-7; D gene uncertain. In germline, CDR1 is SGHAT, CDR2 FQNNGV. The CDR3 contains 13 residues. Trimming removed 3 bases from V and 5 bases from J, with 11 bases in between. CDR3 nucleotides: TGTGCCAGCAGCTTCGAAGGGATCGACGAGCAGTACTTC. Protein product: CASSFEGIDEQYF.

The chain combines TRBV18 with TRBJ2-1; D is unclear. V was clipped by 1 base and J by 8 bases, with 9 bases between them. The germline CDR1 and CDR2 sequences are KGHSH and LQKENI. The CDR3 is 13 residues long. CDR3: CASSPLGVHEQFF. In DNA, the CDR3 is TGTGCCAGCTCACCACTAGGAGTCCATGAGCAGTTCTTC.

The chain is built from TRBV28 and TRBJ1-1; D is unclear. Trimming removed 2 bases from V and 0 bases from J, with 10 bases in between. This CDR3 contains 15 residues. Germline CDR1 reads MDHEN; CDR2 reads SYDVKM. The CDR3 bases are TGTGCCAGCAGTTTAAGGGTGATAATGAACACTGAAGCTTTCTTT. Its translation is CASSLRVIMNTEAFF.

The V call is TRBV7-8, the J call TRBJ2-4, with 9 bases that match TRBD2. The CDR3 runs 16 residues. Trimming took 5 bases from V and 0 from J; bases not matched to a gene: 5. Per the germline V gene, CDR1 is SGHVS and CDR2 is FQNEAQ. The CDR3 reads CASSLGTSTAKNIQYF. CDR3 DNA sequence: TGTGCCAGCAGCCTCGGGACTAGCACAGCCAAAAACATTCAGTACTTC.